The 10 T cell receptor beta chains below all came from one sample that was sequenced in a study of blood T cells in healthy people across ages. Next came a second PCR, run for about 7 to 12 cycles, which used a sample-barcoded 5' primer along with a J-beta primer mix. TCRdb passed the 5' RACE reads through MiXCR, listing each CDR3 protein once. This sample has over 950,000 distinct CDR3 sequences, with about 53% found just once. Sequenced material: blood. Every receptor here comes from a woman in her sixties or seventies in good health.

This clonotype was detected only a few times. This chain uses TRBV28 with TRBJ2-7; D is tentatively TRBD1 or TRBD2 (6 bases each). Germline V gene sequence: CDR1 MDHEN, CDR2 SYDVKM. The CDR3 has 15 residues. The V end was cut by 1 base, the J end by 3 bases, with 13 bases between. The CDR3 loop is CASSLLGGPVYEQYF. The DNA of the CDR3 is TGTGCCAGCAGTTTATTGGGGGGCCCAGTCTACGAGCAGTACTTC.

This chain uses TRBV4-1 with TRBJ1-2; TRBD1 aligns across 7 bases. V shed 1 base and J 0 bases; nucleotides not matched to a gene: 23. The CDR3 covers 22 residues. The germline V gene has CDR1 MGHRA and CDR2 YSYEKL. In DNA form, the CDR3 reads TGCGCCAGCAGCCAAGGGAGAGGGGAAGTGCCCGGGTACAGGGGATCTAACTATGGCTACACCTTC. Its translation: CASSQGRGEVPGYRGSNYGYTF.

The chain is built from TRBV7-6 and TRBJ2-1; D not resolved. Trimming removed 1 base at V and 5 bases at J, with 9 bases between. The CDR3 spans 14 residues. Germline lookup yields CDR1 SGHVS and CDR2 FNYEAQ. CDR3 DNA sequence: TGTGCCAGCAGCTTAGAAGTCGGAAACAATGAGCAGTTCTTC. Translation gives CASSLEVGNNEQFF.

V and J are TRBV27 and TRBJ2-3; D call uncertain. Germline values: CDR1 MNHEY, CDR2 SMNVEV (reference sequence). The CDR3 sequence is 14 residues long. The ends were cut back, 0 bases at V and 4 bases at J, with 8 bases in the middle. Here the CDR3 DNA reads TGTGCCAGCAGTTTATCGACGGGTCCAGATACGCAGTATTTT. Encoded protein: CASSLSTGPDTQYF.

V and J are TRBV20-1 and TRBJ2-4; D remains unclear. The tail of the sequence fits TRBJ2-7 better, so the J call may be wrong. The germline CDR1 and CDR2 sequences are DFQATT and SNEGSKA (reference sequence). The CDR3 covers 11 residues. The CDR3 loop is CSARSRYEQYF. The CDR3 DNA is TGCAGTGCTAGATCCAGATACGAGCAGTACTTC.

The rearrangement links TRBV21-1 to TRBJ1-6; the listed D gene, TRBD1, was not tested against the DNA. TRBV21-1 is tagged as a pseudogene. CDR3 size: 17 residues. CDR3 nucleotide sequence: TGTGCCAGCAGCATATACCGGGACAGGGCTGAGGATTCACCCCTCCACTTT. Translating gives CASSIYRDRAEDSPLHF.

In its sample, this clonotype was seen a few times. The chain recombines TRBV6-5 with TRBJ2-3, with 7 positions matching TRBD2. This CDR3 contains 16 residues. Trimming at V came to 6 bases and at J to 2 bases, leaving 11 bases not matched to a gene. Germline lookup yields CDR1 MNHEY and CDR2 SVGAGI. CDR3 DNA sequence: TGTGCCAGCAGGCGGGGGACTTCACAGATCACAGATACGCAGTATTTT. Its translation: CASRRGTSQITDTQYF.

The V and J genes are TRBV29-1 and TRBJ2-7; TRBD2 aligns across 11 bases. Germline trimming cut 5 bases from V and 3 bases from J; bases unmatched to any gene: 6. CDR3 length equals 14 residues. Germline assignment: CDR1 SQVTM and CDR2 ANQGSEA. CDR3 amino acids: CSVSTTSGSYEQYF. The CDR3 DNA sequence: TGCAGCGTTTCGACAACTAGCGGGAGCTACGAGCAGTACTTC.

This clonotype showed up just a few times. The V call is TRBV10-3, the J call TRBJ2-7, with 9 bases that match TRBD1. With V trimmed by 6 bases and J by 5 bases, 11 bases remained unmatched. CDR1 and CDR2 (germline): ENHRY, SYGVKD. The CDR3 runs 15 residues. CDR3 region: CAIRGPGTGSHEQYF. CDR3 DNA sequence: TGTGCCATCAGGGGGCCCGGGACAGGGTCCCACGAGCAGTACTTC.

Only a few counts were recorded for this clonotype. The genes are TRBV6-1 and TRBJ1-5, with 10 bases aligning to TRBD1. V dropped 7 bases and J dropped 1; count of bases not matched to a gene: 4. The CDR3 sequence is 15 residues long. Germline CDR1 MNHNS, CDR2 SASEGT. CDR3 loop: CASTRQGASNQPQHF. DNA of the CDR3: TGTGCCAGCACTAGACAGGGGGCAAGCAATCAGCCCCAGCATTTT.